The entry that follows covers one T cell receptor (beta chain) sequence. What it recognizes is unknown. The entry originates in a study of T cells in localized non-small cell lung cancer. General observations from the study: Tumor showed lower T cell clonality than uninvolved adjacent lung, where it was highest.

From germline, CDR1 is SGHNT and CDR2 YYREEE (reference sequence). Trimming took off 2 bases at V and 4 bases at J, with 15 bases between the two ends. CDR3 length: 15 amino acids. Here immunoSEQ multiplex PCR was the method, and the copy in TCRdb shows in-frame clones only, minus some. The sample has tens of thousands of clones; 75% to 95% are singletons. The sequence came from a female donor older than 55 with stage II lung adenocarcinoma. The J gene is TRBJ1-1, the V gene TRBV5-4; D not resolved. Specimen: peripheral blood mononuclear cells, collected before any cancer treatment. The CDR3 is CASSFLGTLRTEAFF. The CDR3 DNA reads TGTGCCAGCAGCTTCCTGGGCACCCTGCGCACTGAAGCTTTCTTT.